This T cell receptor (beta chain) was captured by sequencing in a study of T cell responses to AZD1222 COVID-19 vaccine. Study outcomes and limitations: Of spike-specific TCRs, nearly half reportedly target regions left unmutated in variants. Only after the peak T cell response were repertoires sampled. Most donors were white British and more were female, and clonal diversity was possibly underestimated. The study found vaccine-associated CD4 TCRs spanning spike, dominant at 160-218 and 743-854.

Trimming took 4 bases from V and 8 from J, leaving 24 bases between them. There are 16 residues in the CDR3. In germline, CDR1 is SGHRS, CDR2 YFSETQ. Concerning this clone: As yet, its antigen is unknown.

Only in-frame clones appear in the TCRdb table, and some are missing; sequencing was by immunoSEQ multiplex PCR. Of about 110,000 clones detected, less than 95% appear once; the ten largest clones hold 2.5% to 3%. Material: peripheral blood, obtained 28 days after the second AZD1222 dose. The sequence derives from an adult who received the AZD1222 COVID-19 vaccine. V is TRBV5-1 and J is TRBJ1-2; D ambiguous. CDR3 sequence (DNA): TGCGCCAGCAGCCATTTGGCGGGGAGGGCAGCCTGGGGCTACACCTTC. It translates to CASSHLAGRAAWGYTF.